The present T cell receptor beta chain was sequenced within a study of shared clonotypes between healthy human individuals. Repertoires were generated with immunoSEQ multiplex PCR, while TCRdb's copy carries only in-frame clones and drops some. The repertoire holds some 1 million clones, with approximately 68% as singletons. The CDR3 has 15 amino acids. V was shortened by 6 bases and J by 1 base, with 14 bases between the two germline ends. Germline-derived CDR1 and CDR2 are SNHLY and FYNNEI. The V call is TRBV2, the J call TRBJ2-3; D may be TRBD2 (5 bases). This receptor was obtained from a young man in good health. Material for sequencing was memory CD4+ T cells sorted from blood. Documented subset: CD45RA-negative fraction. CDR3: CASRATRAGTDTQYF. CDR3 bases: TGTGCCAGCAGAGCTACGAGGGCCGGCACAGATACGCAGTATTTT.